The rows below give T cell receptor beta chains drawn from one sample of a study of T cells in Graves' hyperthyroidism and ophthalmopathy. TCRdb called the multiplex PCR reads again in MiXCR, with one record for every CDR3 protein. The data contain 600,000 or so distinct CDR3 sequences, 13% to 15% of them seen just once; the ten biggest clones take up roughly an eighth. Sequences were obtained from blood. All receptors come from a woman aged 45 to 65 with Graves' ophthalmopathy. The CDR3 runs from the conserved cysteine through the conserved F or W. D genes are given only for firm matches. For some rows the clone size is stated as once, few or many, or as a class when expanded; others skip it.

clone size: NA; J gene: TRBJ2-7; V gene: TRBV28; D gene: TRBD2; CDR3 protein: CAGSTGTSYEQYF; CDR3 DNA: TGTGCCGGTTCGACCGGGACTAGCTACGAGCAGTACTTC
clone size: NA; J gene: TRBJ1-3; V gene: TRBV6-1; D gene: NA; CDR3 protein: CASSFGFAGNTIYF; CDR3 DNA: TGTGCCAGCAGTTTTGGATTTGCTGGAAACACCATATATTTT
clone size: many; J gene: TRBJ1-1; V gene: TRBV28; D gene: NA; CDR3 protein: CASSLVRKGTEAFF; CDR3 DNA: TGTGCCAGCAGTTTAGTACGTAAGGGCACTGAAGCTTTCTTT
clone size: NA; J gene: TRBJ2-6; V gene: TRBV5-4; D gene: NA; CDR3 protein: CASSPLSGRTSGANVLTF; CDR3 DNA: TGTGCCAGCAGCCCCCTTAGCGGTCGCACCTCTGGGGCCAACGTCCTGACTTTC
clone size: many; J gene: TRBJ2-3; V gene: TRBV7-3; D gene: NA; CDR3 protein: CASSLNPTSYGTDTQYF; CDR3 DNA: TGTGCCAGCAGCTTAAACCCTACTAGTTATGGCACAGATACGCAGTATTTT
clone size: many; J gene: TRBJ2-7; V gene: TRBV11-1; D gene: NA; CDR3 protein: CASSQETASPYEQYF; CDR3 DNA: TGTGCCAGCAGCCAAGAGACAGCTAGTCCCTACGAGCAGTACTTC
clone size: many; J gene: TRBJ2-5; V gene: TRBV28; D gene: NA; CDR3 protein: CASSLLASLPQETQYF; CDR3 DNA: TGTGCCAGCAGTTTATTGGCTAGTCTTCCTCAAGAGACCCAGTACTTC
clone size: NA; J gene: TRBJ2-7; V gene: TRBV5-1; D gene: TRBD1; CDR3 protein: CASSLQPGQANYEQYF; CDR3 DNA: TGCGCCAGCAGCTTACAACCGGGACAGGCTAACTACGAGCAGTACTTC
clone size: few; J gene: TRBJ2-2; V gene: TRBV7-6; D gene: NA; CDR3 protein: CASSPYREGTGELFF; CDR3 DNA: TGTGCCAGCAGCCCCTATCGCGAGGGCACCGGGGAGCTGTTTTTT
clone size: few; J gene: TRBJ2-7; V gene: TRBV20-1; D gene: NA; CDR3 protein: CSATSYRAPGYEQYF; CDR3 DNA: TGCAGTGCTACTTCTTACAGGGCCCCTGGCTACGAGCAGTACTTC
clone size: many; J gene: TRBJ2-5; V gene: TRBV3-1; D gene: TRBD2; CDR3 protein: CASSPPGGRTQYF; CDR3 DNA: TGTGCCAGCAGCCCACCGGGAGGGAGAACCCAGTACTTC
clone size: many; J gene: TRBJ2-3; V gene: TRBV20-1; D gene: TRBD1; CDR3 protein: CSAIDRGPPDTQYF; CDR3 DNA: TGCAGTGCTATCGACAGGGGTCCTCCAGATACGCAGTATTTT